The 32 T cell receptor beta chains given below trace back to one sample, sequenced in a study of cytomegalovirus exposure and HLA in healthy donors. The PCR ran on 60 Vbeta and 13 Jbeta primers. Sequencing used immunoSEQ multiplex PCR; TCRdb keeps in-frame clones, though not all of them. The profile shows roughly 50,000 clones, roughly 84% of them singletons. The sample taken for sequencing was PBMCs. All receptors come from a woman younger than 35 in good health and CMV-seronegative.

V is TRBV6-1 and J is TRBJ1-3; D ambiguous. The CDR3 has 12 residues. The germline V and J ends were trimmed by 5 bases and 0 bases, with 2 bases remaining between them. Germline V gene sequence: CDR1 MNHNS, CDR2 SASEGT. The CDR3 DNA reads TGTGCCAGCAGTTACTCTGGAAACACCATATATTTT. Translated, it gives CASSYSGNTIYF.

Concerning this clone: The germline gene is not matched at one end of the junction; a read error may be the cause. The chain carries TRBV4-1 and TRBJ2-6, with D possibly TRBD1 on 5 matching bases. The length of the CDR3 is 17 residues. CDR1 is MGHRA, CDR2 YSYEKL, per germline. CDR3 loop: CASSQGRHYSGANGLTF. CDR3 bases: TGCGCCAGCAGCCAAGGACGGCACTACTCTGGGGCCAACGGCCTGACTTTC.

This chain uses TRBV5-1 with TRBJ2-7; TRBD2 matches 14 bases. The CDR3 length is 16 residues. In germline, CDR1 is SGHRS, CDR2 YFSETQ. Trimming took 4 bases from V and 2 from J; bases not matched to a gene: 5. The CDR3 reads CASSLGGLAGAYEQYF. The CDR3 DNA reads TGCGCCAGCAGCCTTGGGGGACTAGCGGGAGCCTACGAGCAGTACTTC.

This clone ranks as large. The rearrangement joins TRBV6-1 to TRBJ2-7; D gene uncertain. Germline assignment: CDR1 MNHNS and CDR2 SASEGT. This CDR3 has 13 residues. The V gene lost 7 bases and the J gene lost 6 bases, with 16 bases spanning the gap. CDR3 region: CASKHGEVSEQYF. The CDR3 DNA is TGTGCCAGCAAACATGGTGAAGTGTCCGAGCAGTACTTC.

The CDR3 reads CASSSYKQGSSEAFF. The CDR3 DNA follows: TGCGCCAGCAGCTCGTACAAACAGGGTTCCTCTGAAGCTTTCTTT. This chain uses TRBV4-1 with TRBJ1-1; possibly TRBD1 for D (6 bases). The CDR3 has 15 residues. The V end was cut by 5 bases, the J end by 6 bases, with 19 bases between. Germline V lookup: CDR1 MGHRA, CDR2 YSYEKL.

V gene TRBV11-2 combines with J gene TRBJ1-1, with D perhaps TRBD1 (6 bases). Germline loops: CDR1 SGHAT, CDR2 FQNNGV. This CDR3 contains 15 residues. Trimming pared 4 bases from V and 5 bases from J, leaving 17 bases between. CDR3 in DNA: TGTGCCAGCAGCTCGTTGACCGCGGGGGCAACTGAAGCTTTCTTT. This encodes CASSSLTAGATEAFF. Full variable domain (rest looked up from reference TRBV11-2 and TRBJ1-1): EAGVAQSPRYKIIEKRQSVAFWCNPISGHATLYWYQQILGQGPKLLIQFQNNGVVDDSQLPKDRFSAERLKGVDSTLKIQPAKLEDSAVYLCASSSLTAGATEAFFGQGTRLTVV.

The chain has TRBV7-9 and TRBJ2-7; a weak D match, TRBD2 (6 bases). V dropped 5 bases and J dropped 5 bases, with 13 bases sitting between them. This CDR3 is built from 13 residues. Germline-derived CDR1 and CDR2 are SEHNR and FQNEAQ (reference sequence). The CDR3 nucleotides are TGTGCCAGCAGCCCCGGGAGTTGGGACGAGCAGTACTTC. Translation gives CASSPGSWDEQYF. The full variable domain, its missing parts supplied by reference TRBV7-9 and TRBJ2-7, is DTGVSQNPRHKITKRGQNVTFRCDPISEHNRLYWYRQTLGQGPEFLTYFQNEAQLEKSRLLSDRFSAERPKGSFSTLEIQRTEQGDSAMYLCASSPGSWDEQYFGPGTRLTVT.

The V and J genes are TRBV6-5 and TRBJ1-1; 7 bases line up with TRBD1. V was pared by 5 bases and J by 3 bases, with 6 bases of the junction left unmatched. Germline V gene lookup returns CDR1 MNHEY and CDR2 SVGAGI. The CDR3 extends over 14 amino acids. CDR3 residues: CASSTGDSYTEAFF. The CDR3 DNA sequence: TGTGCCAGCAGTACCGGGGACAGCTACACTGAAGCTTTCTTT.

V and J are TRBV28 and TRBJ1-4; 10 bases map to TRBD1. Germline values: CDR1 MDHEN, CDR2 SYDVKM. The CDR3 extends over 15 amino acids. After removal of 5 bases from V and 8 bases from J, the junction contained 8 bases not matched to a gene. CDR3 sequence: CASSVGTGVGEKLFF. The CDR3 nucleotides read TGTGCCAGCAGTGTAGGGACAGGGGTAGGGGAAAAACTGTTTTTT.

The rearrangement uses TRBV15 and TRBJ2-1; D gene uncertain. Between the trimmed V and J ends, which lost 1 base and 0 bases, there was a span of 7 bases. Looked up from germline, CDR1 is LNHNV and CDR2 is YYDKDF (reference sequence). This CDR3 has 15 amino acids. DNA of the CDR3: TGTGCCACCAGCAGAGTTTCGAGCTCCTACAATGAGCAGTTCTTC. Translation gives CATSRVSSSYNEQFF.

J is TRBJ1-1 and V is TRBV29-1; no definite D call. From germline, CDR1 is SQVTM and CDR2 ANQGSEA. The CDR3 has 13 amino acids. Deletions cut 2 bases from V and 4 bases from J, with 11 bases between. The CDR3 nucleotides are TGCAGCGTTGAAAAGTCGCCGGGCACTGAAGCTTTCTTT. Protein sequence: CSVEKSPGTEAFF.

This chain connects TRBV28 to TRBJ2-5, with D possibly being TRBD1 (6 bases). The CDR3 consists of 16 residues. From germline, CDR1 is MDHEN and CDR2 SYDVKM. V was pared by 6 bases and J by 1 base, with 18 bases between. The CDR3 reads CASRIKLRTVQETQYF. CDR3 DNA: TGTGCCAGCAGAATCAAACTGAGGACAGTCCAAGAGACCCAGTACTTC.

The chain couples TRBV21-1 to TRBJ2-1; TRBD2, the table's D call, was not compared with the DNA. TRBV21-1 is annotated as a pseudogene. There are 15 residues in the CDR3. CDR3 residues: CAIRRTHSPYNEQFF. In nucleotides, the CDR3 is TGTGCAATACGTCGGACTCACTCACCCTACAATGAGCAGTTCTTC.

This clone was recorded once. This chain links TRBV5-6 with TRBJ2-5; D is unclear. Germline V gives CDR1 SGHDT, CDR2 YYEEEE. V lost 0 bases to trimming and J lost 2 bases, with 17 bases between them. The CDR3 is 17 residues long. This CDR3 is CASSLAWWPDIQETQYF. In DNA, the CDR3 is TGTGCCAGCAGCTTGGCTTGGTGGCCAGACATTCAAGAGACCCAGTACTTC.

V gene TRBV2 combines with J gene TRBJ1-3; TRBD1 is a possible D gene (6 bases). The V and J ends lost 6 bases and 2 bases respectively, with 14 bases between them. This CDR3 is 15 amino acids long. The germline gives CDR1 SNHLY, CDR2 FYNNEI. CDR3 sequence: CASRNSRGAGNTIYF. In nucleotides, the CDR3 is TGTGCCAGCAGGAATTCCAGGGGAGCTGGAAACACCATATATTTT.

This clone rates as medium-sized. V is TRBV4-2 and J is TRBJ1-4, with 10 bases lining up with TRBD1. Per the germline V gene, CDR1 is LGHNA and CDR2 is YNFKEQ. The CDR3 sequence is 16 residues long. J gave up 8 bases and V 5 bases, and 11 bases lay outside the gene matches. Written as DNA, the CDR3 is TGTGCCAGCAGCACTACCGCCGGGACAGGGGACGAAAAACTGTTTTTT. As protein: CASSTTAGTGDEKLFF.

The chain uses TRBV25-1 and TRBJ2-4, with a tentative D call TRBD1 (5 bases). V dropped 8 bases and J dropped 2 bases, with 19 bases sitting between them. CDR1 and CDR2 from the germline V gene are MGHDK and SYGVNS. This CDR3 region has 16 residues. CDR3 DNA: TGTGCCAGCCCGAAGAAAGCCCACAGGACCAAAAACATTCAGTACTTC. Translated: CASPKKAHRTKNIQYF. Based on the CDR3 plus reference TRBV25-1 and TRBJ2-4, the full variable domain is EADIYQTPRYLVIGTGKKITLECSQTMGHDKMYWYQQDPGMELHLIHYSYGVNSTEKGDLSSESTVSRIRTEHFPLTLESARPSHTSQYLCASPKKAHRTKNIQYFGAGTRLSVL.

This chain connects TRBV7-8 to TRBJ1-1; D unclear. The CDR3 is 14 residues long. In germline, CDR1 is SGHVS, CDR2 FQNEAQ. The V end was cut by 6 bases, the J end by 1 base, with 12 bases between. Here the CDR3 DNA reads TGTGCCAGCAGTGACACCGGATCGAACACTGAAGCTTTCTTT. It yields the protein CASSDTGSNTEAFF. Based on the CDR3 plus reference TRBV7-8 and TRBJ1-1, the full variable domain is GAGVSQSPRYKVAKRGQDVALRCDPISGHVSLFWYQQALGQGPEFLTYFQNEAQLDKSGLPSDRFFAERPEGSVSTLKIQRTQQEDSAVYLCASSDTGSNTEAFFGQGTRLTVV.

This clone has only one observation. V usage is TRBV28 and J usage is TRBJ2-7, with 9 bases that match TRBD1. The CDR3 length is 14 residues. Germline V gene lookup returns CDR1 MDHEN and CDR2 SYDVKM. J lost 3 bases, V lost 2 bases, and 2 bases had no gene match. The CDR3 nucleotides read TGTGCCAGCAGTTTAGGGACAGGGTACTACGAGCAGTACTTC. Amino acid sequence: CASSLGTGYYEQYF.

This rearrangement joins TRBV5-1 to TRBJ1-3, with TRBD1 matching over 7 bases. With V trimmed by 6 bases and J by 0 bases, 3 bases remained unmatched. The CDR3 length is 14 residues. Germline CDR1 and CDR2: SGHRS and YFSETQ. CDR3 region: CASTTGDSGNTIYF. The CDR3 DNA follows: TGCGCCAGCACCACAGGGGACTCTGGAAACACCATATATTTT.

The genes are TRBV18 and TRBJ2-7; TRBD1 aligns across 10 bases. The CDR3 is 14 residues long. Per germline, CDR1 KGHSH and CDR2 LQKENI. J lost 6 bases, V lost 3 bases, and 5 bases had no gene match. The CDR3 coding sequence is TGTGCCAGCTCACCCGGGACAGGGGTTGGCGAGCAGTACTTC. Its translation is CASSPGTGVGEQYF.

The chain uses TRBV5-4 and TRBJ2-5; no clear D. V lost 0 bases to trimming and J lost 2 bases, with 8 bases between them. This CDR3 comprises 14 residues. Germline values: CDR1 SGHNT, CDR2 YYREEE (reference sequence). The CDR3 nucleotides read TGTGCCAGCAGCTTGGTTCAAAATCAAGAGACCCAGTACTTC. This gives the protein CASSLVQNQETQYF.

The chain joins TRBV9 to TRBJ2-3, with a possible D match to TRBD2 (7 bases). Germline V gene data show CDR1 as SGDLS and CDR2 as YYNGEE. The CDR3 totals 15 residues. V was shortened by 4 bases and J by 6 bases, with 18 bases between the two germline ends. CDR3 coding DNA: TGTGCCAGCAGCCCCAAGGGGGACTACTCGGATACGCAGTATTTT. It yields the protein CASSPKGDYSDTQYF.

The CDR3 here is CSVEDQARYGYTF. DNA of the CDR3: TGCAGCGTTGAAGACCAGGCCCGCTATGGCTACACCTTC. The chain employs TRBV29-1 and TRBJ1-2; D unclear. V shed 0 bases and J shed 4 bases, with 9 bases lying between them. The CDR3 totals 13 residues. Germline CDR1 reads SQVTM; CDR2 reads ANQGSEA.

The chain recombines TRBV5-1 with TRBJ2-3, with TRBD2 identical over 8 bases. The CDR3 has 15 residues. In germline, CDR1 is SGHRS, CDR2 YFSETQ. J was trimmed by 2 bases and V by 7 bases; bases with no gene match: 9. The CDR3 here is CASQRESGFTDTQYF. For the CDR3, the DNA is TGCGCCAGCCAGCGGGAGTCTGGATTCACAGATACGCAGTATTTT.

The chain combines TRBV10-3 with TRBJ2-7, with D tentatively TRBD2 (5 bases). There are 13 residues in the CDR3. Germline assignment: CDR1 ENHRY and CDR2 SYGVKD. V lost 10 bases and J 0 bases, leaving 13 bases between the germline ends. CDR3 in DNA: TGTGCCACCCAAGCGGAACCCTCCTACGAGCAGTACTTC. Its protein is CATQAEPSYEQYF.

There are a few counts of this clone. This chain uses TRBV6-6 with TRBJ1-6; the match to TRBD1 covers 8 bases. From germline, CDR1 is MNHNY and CDR2 SVGAGI (reference sequence). This CDR3 comprises 16 residues. The V gene end was trimmed by 6 bases and the J gene end by 0 bases; junction bases not matched to a gene: 4. The CDR3 bases are TGTGCCAGCAGCGGACAGGGAAACTCCTATAATTCACCCCTCCACTTT. It specifies CASSGQGNSYNSPLHF.

The chain couples TRBV28 to TRBJ2-2; 10 bases are shared with TRBD1. This CDR3 region has 16 residues. Trimming cost V 3 bases and J 1 base; bases outside gene matches: 2. The germline CDR1 and CDR2 sequences are MDHEN and SYDVKM. CDR3 DNA: TGTGCCAGCAGTTTCCGGGACAGGGGGAACACCGGGGAGCTGTTTTTT. This codes for CASSFRDRGNTGELFF.

The V and J genes are TRBV7-8 and TRBJ2-1, with D maybe TRBD1 (6 bases). With 4 bases removed from V and 11 bases from J, the gap between germline ends came to 12 bases. This CDR3 has 12 amino acids. CDR1 and CDR2 (germline): SGHVS, FQNEAQ. CDR3 loop: CASSSTGYKQFF. The DNA of the CDR3 is TGTGCCAGCAGCTCAACAGGGTACAAGCAGTTCTTC.

The V and J genes are TRBV5-4 and TRBJ1-1; 9 positions agree with TRBD1. V lost 5 bases, J lost 0 bases, and 8 bases stayed unmatched. The CDR3 contains 16 residues. CDR1 is SGHNT, CDR2 YYREEE, per germline (reference sequence). CDR3 residues: CASRTGTGQVNTEAFF. CDR3 coding DNA: TGTGCCAGCAGAACCGGGACAGGGCAGGTGAACACTGAAGCTTTCTTT.

The V call is TRBV11-3, the J call TRBJ2-2, with a weak D call TRBD1 (5 bases). Trimming took off 5 bases at V and 3 bases at J, with 10 bases between the two ends. The germline V gene has CDR1 SGHNT and CDR2 YENEEA. This CDR3 has 14 residues. The CDR3 coding sequence is TGTGCCAGCAGCCGAACCAGGGACACCGGGGAGCTGTTTTTT. It specifies CASSRTRDTGELFF.

The CDR3 sequence: CASRIPGQGGAQPQHF. Written as DNA, the CDR3 is TGTGCCAGCAGGATTCCAGGACAGGGGGGGGCTCAGCCCCAGCATTTT. V usage is TRBV28 and J usage is TRBJ1-5, with 10 bases lining up with TRBD1. The CDR3 contains 16 residues. Germline V CDR1 and CDR2: MDHEN, SYDVKM. The ends lost 6 bases at V and 6 bases at J; junction bases unmatched: 11.